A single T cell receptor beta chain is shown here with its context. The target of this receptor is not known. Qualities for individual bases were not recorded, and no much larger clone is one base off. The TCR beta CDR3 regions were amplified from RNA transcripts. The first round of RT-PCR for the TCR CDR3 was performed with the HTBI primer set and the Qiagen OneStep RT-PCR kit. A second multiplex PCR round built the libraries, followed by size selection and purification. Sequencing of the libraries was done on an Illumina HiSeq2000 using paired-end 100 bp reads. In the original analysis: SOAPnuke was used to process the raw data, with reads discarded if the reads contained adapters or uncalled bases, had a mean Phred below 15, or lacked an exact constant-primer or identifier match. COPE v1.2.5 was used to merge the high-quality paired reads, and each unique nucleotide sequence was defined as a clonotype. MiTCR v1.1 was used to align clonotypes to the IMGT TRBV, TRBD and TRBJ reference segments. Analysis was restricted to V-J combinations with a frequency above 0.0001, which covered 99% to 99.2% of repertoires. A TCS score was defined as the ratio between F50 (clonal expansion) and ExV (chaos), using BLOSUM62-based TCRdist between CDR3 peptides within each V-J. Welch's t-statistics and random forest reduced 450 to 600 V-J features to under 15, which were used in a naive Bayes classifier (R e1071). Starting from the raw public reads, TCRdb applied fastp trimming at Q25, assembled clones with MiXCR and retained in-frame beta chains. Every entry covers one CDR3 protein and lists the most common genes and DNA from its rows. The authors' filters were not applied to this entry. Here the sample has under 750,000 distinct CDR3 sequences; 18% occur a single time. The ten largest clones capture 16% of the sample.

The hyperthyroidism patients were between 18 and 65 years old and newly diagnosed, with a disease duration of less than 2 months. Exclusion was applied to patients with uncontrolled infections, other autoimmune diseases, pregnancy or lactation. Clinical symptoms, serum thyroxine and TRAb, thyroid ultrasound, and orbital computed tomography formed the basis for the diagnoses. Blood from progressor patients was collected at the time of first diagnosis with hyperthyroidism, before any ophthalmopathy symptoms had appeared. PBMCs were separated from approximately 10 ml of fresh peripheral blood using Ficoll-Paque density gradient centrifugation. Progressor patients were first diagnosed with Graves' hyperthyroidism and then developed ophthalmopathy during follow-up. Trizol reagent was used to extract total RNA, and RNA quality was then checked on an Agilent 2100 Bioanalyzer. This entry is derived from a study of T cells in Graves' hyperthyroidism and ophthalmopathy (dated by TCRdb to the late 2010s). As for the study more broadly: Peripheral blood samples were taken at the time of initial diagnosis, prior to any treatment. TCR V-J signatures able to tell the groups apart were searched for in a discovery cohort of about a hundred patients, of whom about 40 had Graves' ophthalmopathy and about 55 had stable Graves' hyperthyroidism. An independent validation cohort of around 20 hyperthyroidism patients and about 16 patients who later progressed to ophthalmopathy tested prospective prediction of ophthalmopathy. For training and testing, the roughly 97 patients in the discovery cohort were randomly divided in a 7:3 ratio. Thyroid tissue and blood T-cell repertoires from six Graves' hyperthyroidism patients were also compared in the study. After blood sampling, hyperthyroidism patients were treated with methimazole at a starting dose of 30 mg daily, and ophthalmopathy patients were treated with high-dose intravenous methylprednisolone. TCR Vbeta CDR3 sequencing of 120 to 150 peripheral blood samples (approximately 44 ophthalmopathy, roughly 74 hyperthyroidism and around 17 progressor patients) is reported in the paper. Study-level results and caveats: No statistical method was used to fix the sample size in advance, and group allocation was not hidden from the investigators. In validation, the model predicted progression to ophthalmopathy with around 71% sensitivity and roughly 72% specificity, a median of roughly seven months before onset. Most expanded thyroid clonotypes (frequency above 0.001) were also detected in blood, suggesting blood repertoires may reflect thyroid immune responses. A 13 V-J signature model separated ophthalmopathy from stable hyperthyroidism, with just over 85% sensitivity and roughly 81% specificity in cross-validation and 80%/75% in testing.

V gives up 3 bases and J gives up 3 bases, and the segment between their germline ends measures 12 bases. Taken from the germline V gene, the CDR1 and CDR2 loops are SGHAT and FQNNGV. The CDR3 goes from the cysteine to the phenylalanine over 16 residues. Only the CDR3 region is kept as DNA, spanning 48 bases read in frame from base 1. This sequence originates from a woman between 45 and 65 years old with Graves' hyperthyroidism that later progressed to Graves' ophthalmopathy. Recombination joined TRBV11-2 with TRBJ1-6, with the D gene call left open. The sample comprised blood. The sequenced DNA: TGTGCCAGCAGCTTCCGGGGAGCCGACTATAATTCACCCCTCCACTTT. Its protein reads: CASSFRGADYNSPLHF.